One TCR beta chain is described in this entry. The antigen remains undetermined. Assay: immunoSEQ multiplex PCR; the TCRdb copy retains only in-frame clones and omits some. The repertoire holds 40,000 to 55,000 clones, with roughly 85% as singletons. These data originate in a study of cytomegalovirus exposure and HLA in healthy donors. At the level of the study: Later analysis reported that the roughly 130 validation repertoires shared the platform of the approximately 690 first-cohort repertoires.

Study-wide results and caveats: The tendency of first-cohort TCR clusters to co-occur in the 120 or so validation repertoires was the finding of a later analysis. Usually a TCR sequence was rare, but some public TCRs were found in many donors.

V lost 5 bases and J lost 0; bases outside the gene matches: 4. From germline, CDR1 is SGHAT and CDR2 FQNNGV. This CDR3 has 15 residues. The gene calls are TRBV11-2 and TRBJ1-5; 7 positions agree with TRBD1. The receptor comes from a woman aged 25 to 39 in good health and CMV-seronegative. Material: PBMCs. The CDR3 loop is CASSPTGASNQPQHF. CDR3 nucleotide sequence: TGTGCCAGCAGCCCAACAGGGGCTAGCAATCAGCCCCAGCATTTT.